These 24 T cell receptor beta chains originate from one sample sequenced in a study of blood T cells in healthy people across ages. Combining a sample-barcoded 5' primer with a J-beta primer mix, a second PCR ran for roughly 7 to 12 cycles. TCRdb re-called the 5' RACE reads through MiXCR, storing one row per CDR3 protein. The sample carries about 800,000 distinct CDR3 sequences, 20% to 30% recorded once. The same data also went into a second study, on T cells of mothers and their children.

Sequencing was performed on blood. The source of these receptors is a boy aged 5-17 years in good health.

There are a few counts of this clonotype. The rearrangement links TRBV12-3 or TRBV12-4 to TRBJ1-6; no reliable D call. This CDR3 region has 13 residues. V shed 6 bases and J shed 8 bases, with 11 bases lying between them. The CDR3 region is CASSLSKHSPLHF. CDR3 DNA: TGTGCCAGCAGCCTATCAAAGCATTCACCCCTCCACTTT.

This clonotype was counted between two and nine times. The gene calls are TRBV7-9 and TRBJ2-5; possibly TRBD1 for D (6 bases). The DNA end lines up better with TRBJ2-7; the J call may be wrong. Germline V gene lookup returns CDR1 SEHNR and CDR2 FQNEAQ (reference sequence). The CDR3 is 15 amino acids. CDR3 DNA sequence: TGTGCCAGCAGCTCCTGGGACATTCTCCAGAGCGAGCAGTACTTC. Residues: CASSSWDILQSEQYF.

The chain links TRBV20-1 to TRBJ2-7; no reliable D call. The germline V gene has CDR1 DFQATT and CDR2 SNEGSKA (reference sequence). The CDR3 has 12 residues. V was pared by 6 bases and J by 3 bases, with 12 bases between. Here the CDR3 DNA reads TGCAGTGCGAGAAGTTCGAACTACGAGCAGTACTTC. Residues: CSARSSNYEQYF.

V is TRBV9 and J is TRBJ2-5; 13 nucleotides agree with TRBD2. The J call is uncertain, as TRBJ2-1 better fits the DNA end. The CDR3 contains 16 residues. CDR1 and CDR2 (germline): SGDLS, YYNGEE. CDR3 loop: CASSSTGLAGLNEQFF. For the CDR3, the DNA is TGTGCCAGCAGCTCAACGGGACTAGCGGGGTTAAATGAGCAGTTCTTC.

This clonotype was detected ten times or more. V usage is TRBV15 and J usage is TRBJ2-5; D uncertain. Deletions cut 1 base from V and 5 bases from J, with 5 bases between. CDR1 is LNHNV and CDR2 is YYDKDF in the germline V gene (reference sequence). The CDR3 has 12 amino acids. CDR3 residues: CATSRVGETQYF. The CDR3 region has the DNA TGTGCCACCAGCAGAGTCGGGGAGACCCAGTACTTC.

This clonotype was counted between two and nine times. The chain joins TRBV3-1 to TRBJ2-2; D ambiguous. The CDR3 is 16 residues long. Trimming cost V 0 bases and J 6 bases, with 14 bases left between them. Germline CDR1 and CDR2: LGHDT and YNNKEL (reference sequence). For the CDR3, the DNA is TGTGCCAGCAGCCAAGAGGGTGGAAATATCGCCGGGGAGCTGTTTTTT. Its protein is CASSQEGGNIAGELFF.

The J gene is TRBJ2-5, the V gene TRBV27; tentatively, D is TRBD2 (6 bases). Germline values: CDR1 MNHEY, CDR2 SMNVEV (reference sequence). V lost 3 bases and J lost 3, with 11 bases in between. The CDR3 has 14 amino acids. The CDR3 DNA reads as TGTGCCAGCAGTTTGCTGTGGGGGGAAGAGACCCAGTACTTC. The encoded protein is CASSLLWGEETQYF.

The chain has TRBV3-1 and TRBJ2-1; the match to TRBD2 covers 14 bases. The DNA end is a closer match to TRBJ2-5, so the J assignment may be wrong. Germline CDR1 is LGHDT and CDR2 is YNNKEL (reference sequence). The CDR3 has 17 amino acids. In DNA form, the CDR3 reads TGTGCCAGCAGCCATCAGGGACTAGCGGGAGTCGGAGAGACCCAGTACTTC. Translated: CASSHQGLAGVGETQYF.

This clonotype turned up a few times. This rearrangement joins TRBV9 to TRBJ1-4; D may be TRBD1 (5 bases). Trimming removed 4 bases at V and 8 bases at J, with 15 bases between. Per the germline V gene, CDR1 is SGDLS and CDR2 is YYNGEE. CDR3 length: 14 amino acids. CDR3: CASSPWGEGEKLFF. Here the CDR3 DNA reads TGTGCCAGCAGCCCCTGGGGGGAAGGGGAAAAACTGTTTTTT.

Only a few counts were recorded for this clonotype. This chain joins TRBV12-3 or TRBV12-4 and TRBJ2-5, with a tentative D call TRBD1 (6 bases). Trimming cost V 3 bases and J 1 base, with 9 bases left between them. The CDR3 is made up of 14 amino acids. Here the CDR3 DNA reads TGTGCCAGCAGTTTCGTAGGGGGCCAAGAGACCCAGTACTTC. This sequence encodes CASSFVGGQETQYF.

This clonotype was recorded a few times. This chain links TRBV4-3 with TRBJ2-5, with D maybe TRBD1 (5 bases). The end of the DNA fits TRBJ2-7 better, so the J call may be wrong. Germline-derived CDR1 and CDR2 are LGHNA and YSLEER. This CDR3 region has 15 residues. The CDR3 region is CASSQDDSPSYEQYF. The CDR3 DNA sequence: TGCGCCAGCAGCCAAGATGACAGTCCCTCCTACGAGCAGTACTTC.

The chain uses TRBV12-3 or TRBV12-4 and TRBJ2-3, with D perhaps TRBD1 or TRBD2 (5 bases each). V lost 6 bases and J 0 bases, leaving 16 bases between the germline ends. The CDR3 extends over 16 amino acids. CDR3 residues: CASRYGGKVSTDTQYF. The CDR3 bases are TGTGCCAGCAGATATGGGGGAAAAGTGAGCACAGATACGCAGTATTTT.

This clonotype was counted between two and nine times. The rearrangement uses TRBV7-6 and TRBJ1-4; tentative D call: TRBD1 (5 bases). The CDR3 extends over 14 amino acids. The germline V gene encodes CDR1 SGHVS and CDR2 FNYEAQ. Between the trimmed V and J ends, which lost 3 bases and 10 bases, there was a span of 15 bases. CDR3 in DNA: TGTGCCAGCAGCTTCGGGCAGGGTATTGGAAAACTGTTTTTT. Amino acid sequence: CASSFGQGIGKLFF.

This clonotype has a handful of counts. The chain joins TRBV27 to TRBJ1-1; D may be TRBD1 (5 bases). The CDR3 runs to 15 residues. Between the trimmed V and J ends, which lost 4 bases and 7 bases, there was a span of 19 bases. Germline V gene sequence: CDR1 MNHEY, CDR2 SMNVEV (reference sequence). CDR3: CASSWGAGSDYEAFF. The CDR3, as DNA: TGTGCCAGCAGTTGGGGCGCGGGGAGCGATTATGAAGCTTTCTTT.

In DNA form, the CDR3 reads TGTGCCAGCAGCTTATTCGGAGTACAAGAGACCCAGTACTTC. It translates to CASSLFGVQETQYF. This chain links TRBV7-8 with TRBJ2-5; D is undetermined. V was trimmed by 2 bases and J by 2 bases, leaving 9 bases between them. Germline V gives CDR1 SGHVS, CDR2 FQNEAQ. The CDR3 is 14 residues long.

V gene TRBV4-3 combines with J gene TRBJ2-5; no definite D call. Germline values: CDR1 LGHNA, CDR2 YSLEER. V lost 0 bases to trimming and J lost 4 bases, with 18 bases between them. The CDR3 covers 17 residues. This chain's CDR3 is CASSQEHLGSGGETQYF. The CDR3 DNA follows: TGCGCCAGCAGCCAAGAGCATCTGGGCTCGGGCGGAGAGACCCAGTACTTC.

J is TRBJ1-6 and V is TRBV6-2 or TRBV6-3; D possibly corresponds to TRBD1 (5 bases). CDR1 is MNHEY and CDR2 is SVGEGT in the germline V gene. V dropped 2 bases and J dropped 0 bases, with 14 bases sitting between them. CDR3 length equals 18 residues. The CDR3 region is CASSYGLGRSSYNSPLHF. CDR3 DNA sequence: TGTGCCAGCAGTTACGGCCTGGGACGGAGCTCCTATAATTCACCCCTCCACTTT.

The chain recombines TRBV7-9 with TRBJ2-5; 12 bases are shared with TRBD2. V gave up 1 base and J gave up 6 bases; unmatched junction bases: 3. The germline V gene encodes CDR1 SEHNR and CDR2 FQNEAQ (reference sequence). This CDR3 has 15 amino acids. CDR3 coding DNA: TGTGCCAGCAGCTTAGTAACTAGCGGGGGGAAGACCCAGTACTTC. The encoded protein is CASSLVTSGGKTQYF.

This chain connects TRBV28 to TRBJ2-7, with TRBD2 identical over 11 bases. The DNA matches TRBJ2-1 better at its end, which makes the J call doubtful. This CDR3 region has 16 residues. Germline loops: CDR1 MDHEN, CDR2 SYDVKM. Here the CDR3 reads CASSTFGTSGVQKQFF. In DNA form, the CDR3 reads TGTGCCAGCAGTACCTTCGGGACTAGCGGCGTACAAAAGCAGTTCTTC.

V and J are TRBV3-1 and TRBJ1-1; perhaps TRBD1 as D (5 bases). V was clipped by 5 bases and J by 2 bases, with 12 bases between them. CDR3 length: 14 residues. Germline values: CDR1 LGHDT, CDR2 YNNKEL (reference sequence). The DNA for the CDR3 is TGTGCCAGCAGCTACATCGGGGGAAACACTGAAGCTTTCTTT. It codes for CASSYIGGNTEAFF.

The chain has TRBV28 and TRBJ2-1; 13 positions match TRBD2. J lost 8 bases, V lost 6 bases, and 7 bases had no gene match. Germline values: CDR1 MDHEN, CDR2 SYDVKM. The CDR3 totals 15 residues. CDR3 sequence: CASSRQLAGGDEQFF. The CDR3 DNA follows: TGTGCCAGCAGCCGCCAACTAGCGGGAGGGGATGAGCAGTTCTTC. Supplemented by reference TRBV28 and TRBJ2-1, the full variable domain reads DVKVTQSSRYLVKRTGEKVFLECVQDMDHENMFWYRQDPGLGLRLIYFSYDVKMKEKGDIPEGYSVSREKKERFSLILESASTNQTSMYLCASSRQLAGGDEQFFGPGTRLTVL.

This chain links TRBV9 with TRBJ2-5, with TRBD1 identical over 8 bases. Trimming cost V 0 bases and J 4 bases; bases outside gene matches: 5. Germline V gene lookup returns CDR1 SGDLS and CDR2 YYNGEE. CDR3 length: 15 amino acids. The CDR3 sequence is CASSVGSGGGETQYF. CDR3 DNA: TGTGCCAGCAGCGTAGGTTCAGGGGGCGGAGAGACCCAGTACTTC. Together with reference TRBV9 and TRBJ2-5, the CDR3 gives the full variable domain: DSGVTQTPKHLITATGQRVTLRCSPRSGDLSVYWYQQSLDQGLQFLIQYYNGEERAKGNILERFSAQQFPDLHSELNLSSLELGDSALYFCASSVGSGGGETQYFGPGTRLLVL.

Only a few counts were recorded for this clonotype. CDR3 region: CASSFVTSSQGNEQFF. DNA of the CDR3: TGTGCCAGCAGCTTCGTAACTAGTTCCCAGGGCAATGAGCAGTTCTTC. The chain combines TRBV11-2 with TRBJ2-5; D may match TRBD1 or TRBD2 (5 bases each). The DNA end is a closer match to TRBJ2-1, so the J assignment may be wrong. Germline loops: CDR1 SGHAT, CDR2 FQNNGV. This CDR3 is 16 amino acids long.

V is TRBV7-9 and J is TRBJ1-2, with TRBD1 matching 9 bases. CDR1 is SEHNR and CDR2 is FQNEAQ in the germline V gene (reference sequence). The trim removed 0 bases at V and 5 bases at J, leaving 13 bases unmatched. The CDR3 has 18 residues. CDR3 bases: TGTGCCAGCAGCTTAGCGTTTACGGGACAGGGAGTTTGGTATGGCTACACCTTC. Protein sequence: CASSLAFTGQGVWYGYTF.